This T cell receptor (beta chain) was identified in a study of CD8 T cells in Susac syndrome. Background on the study: Treatment status at blood draw for the Susac syndrome patients was therapy-naive, corticosteroids, or intravenous immunoglobulin alone.

Patients having Susac syndrome satisfied recently defined diagnostic criteria for definite or probable disease. TEMRA cells were enriched by FACS, while CD8+ and CD4+ T cells were obtained through a negative isolation that was performed magnetically. CDR1 is LNHNV and CDR2 is YYDKDF in the germline V gene (reference sequence). J gave up 7 bases and V 8 bases, and 14 bases lay outside the gene matches. This CDR3 contains 15 residues. Random hexamers were used to reverse transcribe the RNA input (0.5 to 1 ug). TCRdb passed the immunoSEQ multiplex PCR reads through MiXCR, listing each CDR3 protein once. The sample yields under 150,000 distinct CDR3 sequences, about 95% seen once.

The chain employs TRBV15 and TRBJ2-1, with 7 bases identical to TRBD2. This receptor was identified in a human donor with Susac syndrome. The sequenced sample was CD4+ T cells from PBMCs. The CDR3 nucleotides are TGTGCCACCCGACCCGGGACTACGCTCTTGAATGAGCAGTTCTTC. Amino acids: CATRPGTTLLNEQFF. Looking up the rest from reference TRBV15 and TRBJ2-1 gives the full variable domain: DAMVIQNPRYQVTQFGKPVTLSCSQTLNHNVMYWYQQKSSQAPKLLFHYYDKDFNNEADTPDNFQSRRPNTSFCFLDIRSPGLGDTAMYLCATRPGTTLLNEQFFGPGTRLTVL.